Here is one TCR beta chain with its context. Measured with immunoSEQ multiplex PCR; TCRdb has only the in-frame clones, and not every one. This table has approximately 170,000 clones, 70% to 90% appearing once. V was clipped by 2 bases and J by 2 bases, with 7 bases between them. This CDR3 has 14 amino acids. Germline loops: CDR1 LNHDA, CDR2 SQIVND (reference sequence). The sample is drawn from a study of blood T cell repertoires in COVID-19. At the level of the study: The analysed material was cDNA or gDNA that came from T cells, B-cell-depleted T cells, or PBMCs.

Seattle patients were enrolled during active infection and followed longitudinally. This receptor was obtained from a woman of 80 years or more with COVID-19, enrolled during active disease. The V call is TRBV19, the J call TRBJ2-1; the D gene is possibly TRBD1 (6 bases). Sequenced sample: peripheral blood. CDR3 DNA: TGTGCCAGTAGTATACAGGGGCCCTACAATGAGCAGTTCTTC. Encoded protein: CASSIQGPYNEQFF.